Listed below are T cell receptor beta chains from one sample, sequenced in a study of control samples from healthy donors and cancer patients. Here immunoSEQ multiplex PCR was the method, and the copy in TCRdb shows in-frame clones only, minus some. Of about 160,000 clones listed, roughly 93% were seen once; the top ten hold 5.5% to 7.5%. Sequencing was done on a sample of blood. The receptors stem from a man aged 18-30 years in good health. The CDR3 runs from the conserved cysteine through the conserved F or W. D genes are given only for firm matches. Clone size is stated in some rows and not others, as once, few, many or a class when expanded.

v_call,j_call,clone_size,d_call,cdr3_nt,cdr3_aa
TRBV27,TRBJ1-5,.,.,TGTGCCAGCAGTTTAAGGGGGATGAGCAATCAGCCCCAGCATTTT,CASSLRGMSNQPQHF
TRBV7-2,TRBJ2-3,.,.,TGTGCCAGCAGCTCATCAGACGGAACTAGCACAGATACGCAGTATTTT,CASSSSDGTSTDTQYF
TRBV11-2,TRBJ2-1,.,TRBD2,TGTGCCAGCAGCGGGAGGGGACTATACAATGAGCAGTTCTTC,CASSGRGLYNEQFF
TRBV18,TRBJ2-1,.,.,TGTGCCAGCTCACCAAGGGCTAGTGAGCAGTTCTTC,CASSPRASEQFF
TRBV4-1,TRBJ2-4,.,TRBD1,TGCGCCAGCAGCCCCCAGACGGGACAGGGTCCGGCCAAAAACATTCAGTACTTC,CASSPQTGQGPAKNIQYF
TRBV2,TRBJ2-7,.,.,TGTGCCAGCACCGGGTCCTACGAGCAGTACTTC,CASTGSYEQYF
TRBV7-6,TRBJ1-1,.,.,TGTGCCAGCAGCAGAGGGGTTTCGAGAGACACTGAAGCTTTCTTT,CASSRGVSRDTEAFF
TRBV5-4,TRBJ2-1,.,.,TGTGCCAGCACCCCCCGGACCGAGGCCTACAATGAGCAGTTCTTC,CASTPRTEAYNEQFF
TRBV27,TRBJ1-1,.,.,TGTGCCAGCAGTTTAGACGGGGGGAGGACTGAAGCTTTCTTT,CASSLDGGRTEAFF
TRBV4-1,TRBJ2-1,.,TRBD2,TGCGCCAGCAGCCAACGACTAGCGGAGTACAATGAGCAGTTCTTC,CASSQRLAEYNEQFF
TRBV3-1/TRBV3-2,TRBJ2-7,.,.,TGTGCCAGCAGCCCATCCGGGGGCGAGCAGTACTTC,CASSPSGGEQYF
TRBV6-5,TRBJ2-1,.,.,TGTGCCAGCAGTTACCGGAATGAGCAGTTCTTC,CASSYRNEQFF
TRBV27,TRBJ2-7,.,.,TGTGCCAGCAGTTTATCGTCAAGGGGCTACGAGCAGTACTTC,CASSLSSRGYEQYF
TRBV27,TRBJ2-1,.,.,TGTGCCAGCAGTTTCCCAGGGAAACACAATGAGCAGTTCTTC,CASSFPGKHNEQFF
TRBV9,TRBJ1-3,.,.,TGTGCCAGCAGCGCTACCCCTGGAAACACCATATATTTT,CASSATPGNTIYF
TRBV19,TRBJ2-7,.,.,TGTGCCAGTAGTATTCCTAGGGGTGGCGAGCAGTACTTC,CASSIPRGGEQYF
TRBV27,TRBJ2-1,.,.,TGTGCCAGCAGTTTTTCGGGGTACAATGAGCAGTTCTTC,CASSFSGYNEQFF
TRBV30,TRBJ1-1,once,.,TGTGCCTGGAGGGGCGGGACGGTGAACACTGAAGCTTTCTTT,CAWRGGTVNTEAFF
TRBV6-1,TRBJ2-7,.,.,TGTGCCAGCAGTGATTCCCGTCCTGGTTACGAGCAGTACTTC,CASSDSRPGYEQYF
TRBV7-9,TRBJ1-1,.,.,TGTGCCAGCAGCTCCCGAGACAGGAACACTGAAGCTTTCTTT,CASSSRDRNTEAFF
TRBV19,TRBJ1-2,.,.,TGTGCCAGTAGCAGAGGATCCCCCTATGGCTACACCTTC,CASSRGSPYGYTF
TRBV19,TRBJ2-5,.,.,TGTGCCAGTAGTGATACCACGGGGACGGTGGAGACCCAGTACTTC,CASSDTTGTVETQYF
TRBV10-3,TRBJ2-7,.,TRBD1,TGTGCCATCAGTGACCCCGGGACAGATACCTACGAGCAGTACTTC,CAISDPGTDTYEQYF
TRBV29-1,TRBJ1-1,.,.,TGCAGCGTTGAAGGAGGTCGCACTGAAGCTTTCTTT,CSVEGGRTEAFF
TRBV30,TRBJ1-2,.,.,TGTGCCTGGAGGACGGCCCTATTTGGCTACACCTTC,CAWRTALFGYTF